The 2 T cell receptor beta chains below all came from one sample that was sequenced in a study of Graves' ophthalmopathy and Graves' hyperthyroidism (dated by TCRdb to 2016 to 2019). Sequencer: Illumina HiSeq 2000. TCR beta CDR3 regions were amplified from RNA transcripts for repertoire sequencing. The first round of RT-PCR was done with HTBI primers and the Qiagen OneStep RT-PCR kit, and was followed by a second round of multiplex PCR, then size selection and purification. TCRdb reworked the public reads: Q25 trimming with fastp, MiXCR clone assembly, productive beta chains retained. Rows matching on CDR3 protein sequence are summarized as one entry with the most common DNA and genes. The sample yields approximately 210,000 distinct CDR3 sequences; over 25% were counted once. Approximately 9.1% of the sample is in the top ten clones. Sequenced: peripheral blood. Source of these receptors: a man aged 45-60 years with Graves' ophthalmopathy. Donor details come from another sample of the same person, matched by shared clones.

This clonotype was counted at least ten times. The gene calls are TRBV29-1 and TRBJ1-1; 7 nucleotides align to TRBD1. This CDR3 region has 15 residues. Per the germline V gene, CDR1 is SQVTM and CDR2 is ANQGSEA. V was clipped by 1 base and J by 5 bases; unmatched bases: 10. DNA of the CDR3: TGCAGCGTTGAAGTCGTCAGGGGGGAGGAGACTGAAGCTTTCTTT. Amino acid sequence: CSVEVVRGEETEAFF.

This clonotype was observed many times. The chain uses TRBV29-1 and TRBJ2-2; D possibly corresponds to TRBD2 (6 bases). Per the germline V gene, CDR1 is SQVTM and CDR2 is ANQGSEA. The CDR3 is made up of 12 amino acids. Trimming took off 7 bases at V and 5 bases at J, with 11 bases between the two ends. The CDR3 region is CSAVSGTGELFF. The CDR3 DNA reads TGCAGCGCCGTCAGCGGGACCGGGGAGCTGTTTTTT.